This TCR beta chain was recorded in a study of post-analysis software for immune sequencing data. Study observations and caveats: Among five TRBV segments more frequent in patients than controls were TRBV5-6, TRBV5-1 and TRBV20-1.

The CDR3 totals 16 residues. V trimming: 4 bases; J trimming: 7 bases; junction bases outside the gene matches: 15. Germline CDR1 is ENHRY and CDR2 is SYGVKD. Unique molecular identifiers tagged the TCR beta cDNA libraries. Once about 0.95 to 10 million T cells were used, roughly 0.5 million cDNA molecules resulted. TCRdb recomputed calls from the PCR reads with MiXCR, one row per CDR3 protein. The repertoire has approximately 770,000 distinct CDR3 sequences, just over 45% of them found once; the top ten carry just under 5%. This clonotype was seen only a few times. Its antigen is as yet unknown. This clonotype was sampled from a girl aged 10-17 years with multiple sclerosis. Source material: blood. V gene TRBV10-3 combines with J gene TRBJ2-7, with TRBD2 matching 8 bases. The CDR3 DNA is TGTGCCATCAGTGCTAACGAAGGGTCGGGAGGGGGTGAGCAGTACTTC. Its translation: CAISANEGSGGGEQYF.